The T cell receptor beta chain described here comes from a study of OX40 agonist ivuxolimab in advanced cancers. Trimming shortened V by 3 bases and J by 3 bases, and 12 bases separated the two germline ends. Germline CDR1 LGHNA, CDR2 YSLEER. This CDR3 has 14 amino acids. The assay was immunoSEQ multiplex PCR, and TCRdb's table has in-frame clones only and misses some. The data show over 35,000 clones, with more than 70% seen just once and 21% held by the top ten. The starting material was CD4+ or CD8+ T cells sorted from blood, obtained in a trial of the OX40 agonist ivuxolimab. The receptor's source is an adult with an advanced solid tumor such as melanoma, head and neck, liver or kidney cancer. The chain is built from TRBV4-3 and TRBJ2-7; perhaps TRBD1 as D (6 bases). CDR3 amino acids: CASSQGALGYEQYF. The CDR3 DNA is TGCGCCAGCAGCCAGGGGGCCTTGGGCTACGAGCAGTACTTC.